Each of the 21 T cell receptor beta chains below was sequenced from the same sample in a study of blood T cell repertoires in COVID-19. Data came from immunoSEQ multiplex PCR; TCRdb stores just in-frame clones and leaves some out. This table holds roughly 300,000 clones, 80% to 90% found once. Sequencing was performed on PBMCs or T cells enriched from blood (not recorded which). The receptors shown here come from a woman in her 30s who had recovered from COVID-19.

The chain is built from TRBV19 and TRBJ2-2; a weak D match, TRBD2 (6 bases). The CDR3 runs 16 residues. CDR1 LNHDA and CDR2 SQIVND come from the germline V gene (reference sequence). V was cut by 5 bases and J by 3 bases, with 16 bases left in between. The CDR3 sequence: CASSANGSPDTGELFF. The CDR3 nucleotides read TGTGCCAGTAGTGCTAACGGGAGCCCGGACACCGGGGAGCTGTTTTTT.

Remarks on this clone: Other DNA sequences in the sample encode the same CDR3. In nucleotides, the CDR3 is TGCGCCAGCAGCTTGGGACTCCAAGAGACCCAGTACTTC. Translating gives CASSLGLQETQYF. The J gene is TRBJ2-5, the V gene TRBV5-1; D is uncertain. Between the trimmed V and J ends, which lost 0 bases and 1 base, there was a span of 4 bases. This CDR3 spans 13 amino acids. Germline CDR1 reads SGHRS; CDR2 reads YFSETQ.

The chain carries TRBV5-1 and TRBJ2-7, with 9 bases lining up with TRBD1. Per germline, CDR1 SGHRS and CDR2 YFSETQ. Losses at the gene ends were 4 bases for V and 5 bases for J; bases not matched to a gene: 7. The length of the CDR3 is 14 residues. The CDR3 DNA is TGCGCCAGCAGCGAGGGACAGGGCTCACACGAGCAGTACTTC. Translated, it gives CASSEGQGSHEQYF.

V usage is TRBV30 and J usage is TRBJ2-7; the match to TRBD1 covers 9 bases. The CDR3 spans 20 residues. Per the germline V gene, CDR1 is GTSNPN and CDR2 is SVGIG (reference sequence). With V trimmed by 0 bases and J by 4 bases, 22 bases remained unmatched. The CDR3 nucleotides are TGTGCCTGGAGTGTAAGCACACAGGGGGCTCGTCCACGTCTCAGGTACGAGCAGTACTTC. Its protein is CAWSVSTQGARPRLRYEQYF.

The genes are TRBV27 and TRBJ2-7; 12 bases match TRBD2. The CDR3 consists of 16 residues. Germline V CDR1 and CDR2: MNHEY, SMNVEV (reference sequence). V was clipped by 4 bases and J by 1 base; unmatched bases: 5. As DNA, the CDR3 is TGTGCCAGCAGTTCCCCCGGACTAGCGGGGTCCTACGAGCAGTACTTC. This codes for CASSSPGLAGSYEQYF.

J is TRBJ2-1 and V is TRBV7-3; 7 nucleotides line up with TRBD2. The CDR3 runs 13 residues. V was pared by 6 bases and J by 5 bases, with 4 bases of the junction left unmatched. Germline V lookup: CDR1 SGHTA, CDR2 FQGTGA. For the CDR3, the DNA is TGTGCCAGCAGTATGCTAGCGGACAATGAGCAGTTCTTC. Protein: CASSMLADNEQFF.

The rearrangement joins TRBV19 to TRBJ1-2; weak D call: TRBD1 (6 bases). V was trimmed by 7 bases and J by 3 bases, leaving 15 bases between them. From germline, CDR1 is LNHDA and CDR2 SQIVND (reference sequence). The CDR3 runs 14 residues. As DNA, the CDR3 is TGTGCCAGTAACTCTGAGGGGGAACACTATGGCTACACCTTC. This encodes CASNSEGEHYGYTF.

V usage is TRBV3-1 (or the pseudogene TRBV3-2) and J usage is TRBJ1-5; D is unclear. Germline V gives CDR1 LGHDT, CDR2 YNNKEL (reference sequence). The CDR3 sequence is 15 residues long. Trimming stripped 2 bases from V and 2 bases from J, with 10 bases between. For the CDR3, the DNA is TGTGCCAGCAGCCAACAGGCAAGTGGCAATCAGCCCCAGCATTTT. This translates into CASSQQASGNQPQHF.

The chain links TRBV16 to TRBJ2-7; the D is unclear. Trimming shortened V by 5 bases and J by 2 bases, and 10 bases separated the two germline ends. This CDR3 region has 13 residues. Germline CDR1 reads KGHSY; CDR2 reads FQNENV. In nucleotides, the CDR3 is TGTGCCAGCAGCTTTAGAGTTACCTACGAGCAGTACTTC. Its translation: CASSFRVTYEQYF.

The chain couples TRBV7-2 to TRBJ1-1; the D gene is possibly TRBD1 (5 bases). The CDR3 spans 16 residues. Germline CDR1 SGHTA, CDR2 FQGNSA. V lost 1 base to trimming and J lost 3 bases, with 15 bases between them. This chain's CDR3 is CASSLVRTQTYTEAFF. The DNA of the CDR3 is TGTGCCAGCAGCTTAGTAAGGACACAGACTTACACTGAAGCTTTCTTT. The full variable domain, its missing parts supplied by reference TRBV7-2 and TRBJ1-1, is GAGVSQSPSNKVTEKGKDVELRCDPISGHTALYWYRQSLGQGLEFLIYFQGNSAPDKSGLPSDRFSAERTGGSVSTLTIQRTQQEDSAVYLCASSLVRTQTYTEAFFGQGTRLTVV.

The chain employs TRBV30 and TRBJ1-4; 8 nucleotides match TRBD1. This CDR3 has 14 residues. The germline CDR1 and CDR2 sequences are GTSNPN and SVGIG (reference sequence). Unmatched junction bases numbered 6, after V lost 4 bases and J lost 5 bases. The CDR3: CAWTPDRVNEKLFF. The CDR3 DNA sequence: TGTGCCTGGACCCCGGACAGGGTCAATGAAAAACTGTTTTTT.

The gene calls are TRBV7-9 and TRBJ1-6; D unclear. The CDR3 sequence is 14 residues long. With 1 base removed from V and 6 bases from J, the gap between germline ends came to 7 bases. Per germline, CDR1 SEHNR and CDR2 FQNEAQ (reference sequence). In nucleotides, the CDR3 is TGTGCCAGCAGCTTAGACGGTTTTAATTCACCCCTCCACTTT. It codes for CASSLDGFNSPLHF.

In regard to this clone: The same CDR3 is also encoded by other DNA sequences in this sample. The chain joins TRBV30 to TRBJ1-1; unclear D gene. CDR3 length: 13 amino acids. Germline assignment: CDR1 GTSNPN and CDR2 SVGIG (reference sequence). V lost 0 bases and J lost 3, with 8 bases in between. CDR3: CAWSVNRDTEAFF. In DNA form, the CDR3 reads TGTGCCTGGAGTGTAAACAGAGACACTGAAGCTTTCTTT.

The rearrangement links TRBV13 to TRBJ1-1, with a possible D match to TRBD1 (5 bases). Germline V gene sequence: CDR1 PRHDT, CDR2 FYEKMQ (reference sequence). The V end lost 2 bases, the J end lost 0 bases, and 10 bases lay between the germline ends. This CDR3 contains 15 residues. CDR3 in DNA: TGTGCCAGCAGCTTATGGAGACAGATGAACACTGAAGCTTTCTTT. The encoded protein is CASSLWRQMNTEAFF.

This chain links TRBV5-1 with TRBJ1-2, with 8 bases aligning to TRBD1. Germline V CDR1 and CDR2: SGHRS, YFSETQ. Trimming cost V 4 bases and J 8 bases; bases outside gene matches: 10. The length of the CDR3 is 14 residues. The DNA of the CDR3 is TGCGCCAGCAGCACAGATAGGGGGACAGGCGGCTACACCTTC. It codes for CASSTDRGTGGYTF.

V usage is TRBV19 and J usage is TRBJ1-2; D is undetermined. CDR3 length: 14 amino acids. Trimming stripped 6 bases from V and 6 bases from J, with 17 bases between. In germline, CDR1 is LNHDA, CDR2 SQIVND (reference sequence). This chain's CDR3 is CASRGDFGSNGYTF. CDR3 DNA sequence: TGTGCCAGTAGGGGTGATTTCGGGAGCAATGGCTACACCTTC. Drawing the rest from reference TRBV19 and TRBJ1-2, the complete variable domain is DGGITQSPKYLFRKEGQNVTLSCEQNLNHDAMYWYRQDPGQGLRLIYYSQIVNDFQKGDIAEGYSVSREKKESFPLTVTSAQKNPTAFYLCASRGDFGSNGYTFGSGTRLTVV.

The chain links TRBV6-4 to TRBJ2-1; 9 nucleotides align to TRBD2. CDR3 length equals 16 residues. Trimming at V came to 7 bases and at J to 6 bases, leaving 13 bases not matched to a gene. CDR1 is MRHNA and CDR2 is SNTAGT in the germline V gene. The CDR3 sequence is CASKVERGASPNEQFF. The CDR3 nucleotides read TGTGCCAGCAAGGTCGAGCGGGGGGCTTCGCCCAATGAGCAGTTCTTC.

CDR3 coding DNA: TGCGCCAGCAGCTTGGAAAGGGGGCGGACAGATACGCAGTATTTT. It yields the protein CASSLERGRTDTQYF. The V and J genes are TRBV5-1 and TRBJ2-3, with 7 bases matching TRBD1. The trim removed 0 bases at V and 3 bases at J, leaving 4 bases unmatched. Germline CDR1 and CDR2: SGHRS and YFSETQ. This CDR3 has 15 residues. The variable domain in full, completed from reference TRBV5-1 and TRBJ2-3, reads KAGVTQTPRYLIKTRGQQVTLSCSPISGHRSVSWYQQTPGQGLQFLFEYFSETQRNKGNFPGRFSGRQFSNSRSEMNVSTLELGDSALYLCASSLERGRTDTQYFGPGTRLTVL.

This clone was counted once. The rearrangement links TRBV2 to TRBJ1-6; TRBD1 matches at 7 bases. J was trimmed by 5 bases and V by 4 bases; bases with no gene match: 5. The CDR3 consists of 15 residues. Germline CDR1 reads SNHLY; CDR2 reads FYNNEI. The CDR3 spells CASSGDSANNSPLHF. DNA for the CDR3: TGTGCCAGCAGTGGGGACAGCGCGAATAATTCACCCCTCCACTTT.

This clone was found once. This chain joins TRBV5-1 and TRBJ2-3; the match to TRBD2 covers 12 bases. The V segment lost 4 bases and the J segment 1 base; nucleotides outside the gene matches: 10. The CDR3 is made up of 18 amino acids. CDR1 is SGHRS and CDR2 is YFSETQ in the germline V gene. The CDR3 protein is CASSPTSGGPPGTDTQYF. CDR3 coding DNA: TGCGCCAGCAGCCCTACTAGCGGGGGGCCACCCGGCACAGATACGCAGTATTTT. The complete variable domain, with remaining parts taken from reference TRBV5-1 and TRBJ2-3, reads KAGVTQTPRYLIKTRGQQVTLSCSPISGHRSVSWYQQTPGQGLQFLFEYFSETQRNKGNFPGRFSGRQFSNSRSEMNVSTLELGDSALYLCASSPTSGGPPGTDTQYFGPGTRLTVL.

Written as DNA, the CDR3 is TGTGCCAGCAGTTACTCTTCACACCCGAACACTGAAGCTTTCTTT. Translated: CASSYSSHPNTEAFF. The V call is TRBV6-5, the J call TRBJ1-1; D remains unclear. Looked up from germline, CDR1 is MNHEY and CDR2 is SVGAGI. V lost 0 bases and J lost 1, with 9 bases in between. This CDR3 region has 15 residues.